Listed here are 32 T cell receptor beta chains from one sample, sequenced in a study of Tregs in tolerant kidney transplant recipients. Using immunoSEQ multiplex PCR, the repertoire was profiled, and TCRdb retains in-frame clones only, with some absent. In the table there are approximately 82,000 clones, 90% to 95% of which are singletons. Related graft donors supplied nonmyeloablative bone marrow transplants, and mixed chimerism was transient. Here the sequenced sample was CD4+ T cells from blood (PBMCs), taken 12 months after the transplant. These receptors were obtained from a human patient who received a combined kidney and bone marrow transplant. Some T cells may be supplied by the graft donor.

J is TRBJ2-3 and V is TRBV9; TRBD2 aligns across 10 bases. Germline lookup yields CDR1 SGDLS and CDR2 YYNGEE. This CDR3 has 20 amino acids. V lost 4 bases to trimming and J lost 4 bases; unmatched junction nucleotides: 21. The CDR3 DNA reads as TGTGCCAGCAGCTCCAGGGGGCTAGCGGGAGAGAGGGGGATCCCAGATACGCAGTATTTT. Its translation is CASSSRGLAGERGIPDTQYF.

The CDR3, as DNA: TGCGCCAGCAGCGGCCCGGGACAGGGGTGGCACGAGCAGTACTTC. It translates to CASSGPGQGWHEQYF. The chain is built from TRBV4-1 and TRBJ2-7; 10 nucleotides match TRBD1. This CDR3 is built from 15 residues. Looked up from germline, CDR1 is MGHRA and CDR2 is YSYEKL. V lost 5 bases, J lost 5 bases, and 9 bases stayed unmatched.

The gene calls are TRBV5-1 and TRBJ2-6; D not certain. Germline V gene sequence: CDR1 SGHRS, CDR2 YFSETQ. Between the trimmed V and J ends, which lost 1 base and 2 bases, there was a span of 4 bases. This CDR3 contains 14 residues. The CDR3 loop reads CASSLFTGANVLTF. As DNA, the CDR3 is TGCGCCAGCAGCTTGTTTACTGGGGCCAACGTCCTGACTTTC.

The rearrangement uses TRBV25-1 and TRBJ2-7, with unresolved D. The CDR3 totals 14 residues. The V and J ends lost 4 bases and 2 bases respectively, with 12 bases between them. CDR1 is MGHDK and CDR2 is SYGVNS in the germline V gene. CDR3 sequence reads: CASSGASLAYEQYF. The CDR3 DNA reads TGTGCCAGCAGTGGGGCAAGTCTCGCCTACGAGCAGTACTTC.

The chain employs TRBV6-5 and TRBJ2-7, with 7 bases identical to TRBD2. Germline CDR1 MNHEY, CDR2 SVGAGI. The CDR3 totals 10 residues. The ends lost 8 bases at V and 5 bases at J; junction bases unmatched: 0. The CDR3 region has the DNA TGTGCCAGCGGGAGGGACGAGCAGTACTTC. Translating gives CASGRDEQYF.

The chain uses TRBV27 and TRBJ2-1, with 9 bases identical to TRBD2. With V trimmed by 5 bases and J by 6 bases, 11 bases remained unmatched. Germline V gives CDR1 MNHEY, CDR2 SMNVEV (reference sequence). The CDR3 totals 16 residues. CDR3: CASSISRLAASNEQFF. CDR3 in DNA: TGTGCCAGCAGTATCAGTCGACTAGCGGCCTCCAATGAGCAGTTCTTC.

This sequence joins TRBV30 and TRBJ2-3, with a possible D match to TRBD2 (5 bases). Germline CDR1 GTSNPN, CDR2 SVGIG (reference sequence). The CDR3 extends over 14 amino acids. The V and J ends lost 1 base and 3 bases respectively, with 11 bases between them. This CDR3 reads CAWSAGSGTDTQYF. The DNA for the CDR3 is TGTGCCTGGAGTGCTGGGTCGGGAACAGATACGCAGTATTTT.

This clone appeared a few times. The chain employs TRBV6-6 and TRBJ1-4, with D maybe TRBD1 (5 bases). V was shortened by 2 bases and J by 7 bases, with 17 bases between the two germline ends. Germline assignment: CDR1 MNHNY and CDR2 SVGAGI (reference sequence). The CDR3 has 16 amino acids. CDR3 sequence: CASSYGVGGYGEKLFF. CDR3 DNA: TGTGCCAGCAGTTACGGGGTCGGGGGGTACGGTGAAAAACTGTTTTTT.

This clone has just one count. CDR3 sequence (DNA): TGTGCCAGCAGTTTAGTTCAGGGCCCCTACGAGCAGTACTTC. This encodes CASSLVQGPYEQYF. The chain employs TRBV27 and TRBJ2-7, with D possibly being TRBD1 (5 bases). Germline V CDR1 and CDR2: MNHEY, SMNVEV (reference sequence). V shed 2 bases and J shed 2 bases, with 10 bases lying between them. The CDR3 has 14 residues.

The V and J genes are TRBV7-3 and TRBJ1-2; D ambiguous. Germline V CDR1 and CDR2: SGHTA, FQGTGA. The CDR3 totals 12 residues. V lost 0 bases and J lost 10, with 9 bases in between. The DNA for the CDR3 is TGTGCCAGCAGCTTAACGGGCTCCGCCTACACCTTC. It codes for CASSLTGSAYTF.

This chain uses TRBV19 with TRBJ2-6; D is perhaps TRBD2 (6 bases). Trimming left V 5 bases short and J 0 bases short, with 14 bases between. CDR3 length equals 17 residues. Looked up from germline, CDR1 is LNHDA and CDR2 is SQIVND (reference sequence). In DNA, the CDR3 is TGTGCCAGTAGTTTTACGGGACTCCGCTCTGGGGCCAACGTCCTGACTTTC. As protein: CASSFTGLRSGANVLTF.

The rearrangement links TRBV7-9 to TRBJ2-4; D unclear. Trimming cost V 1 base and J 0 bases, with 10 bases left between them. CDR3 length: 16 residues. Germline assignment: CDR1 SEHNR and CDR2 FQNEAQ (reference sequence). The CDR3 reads CASSLVGVLAKNIQYF. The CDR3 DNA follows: TGTGCCAGCAGCTTAGTTGGAGTACTAGCCAAAAACATTCAGTACTTC.

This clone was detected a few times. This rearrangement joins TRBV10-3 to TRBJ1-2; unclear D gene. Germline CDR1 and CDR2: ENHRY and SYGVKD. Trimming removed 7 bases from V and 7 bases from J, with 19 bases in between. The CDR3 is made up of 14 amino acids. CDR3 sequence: CAITEASDSAGYTF. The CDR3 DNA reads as TGTGCCATCACCGAAGCGTCCGACTCAGCTGGCTACACCTTC.

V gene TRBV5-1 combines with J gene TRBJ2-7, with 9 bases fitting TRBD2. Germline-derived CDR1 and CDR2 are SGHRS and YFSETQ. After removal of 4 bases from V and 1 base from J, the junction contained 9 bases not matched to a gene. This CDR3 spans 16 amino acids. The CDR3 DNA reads TGCGCCAGCAGCATGAACCGACTAGCGGTTTCCTACGAGCAGTACTTC. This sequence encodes CASSMNRLAVSYEQYF.

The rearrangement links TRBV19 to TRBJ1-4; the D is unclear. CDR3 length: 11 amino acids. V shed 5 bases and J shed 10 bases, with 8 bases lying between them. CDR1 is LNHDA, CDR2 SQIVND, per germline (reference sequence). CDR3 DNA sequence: TGTGCCAGTAGTCGAGGGATAAAACTGTTTTTT. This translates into CASSRGIKLFF.

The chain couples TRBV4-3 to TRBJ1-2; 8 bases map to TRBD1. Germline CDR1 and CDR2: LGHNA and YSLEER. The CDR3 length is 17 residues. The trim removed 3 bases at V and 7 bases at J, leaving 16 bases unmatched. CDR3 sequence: CASSHLGGTGGYRGYTF. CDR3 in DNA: TGCGCCAGCAGCCATCTCGGGGGAACAGGGGGGTACCGTGGCTACACCTTC.

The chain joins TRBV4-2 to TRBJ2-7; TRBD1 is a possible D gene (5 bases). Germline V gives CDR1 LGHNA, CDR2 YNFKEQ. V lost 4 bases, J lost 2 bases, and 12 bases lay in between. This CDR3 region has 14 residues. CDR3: CASSPRTDTYEQYF. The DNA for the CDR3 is TGTGCCAGCAGCCCCCGGACGGACACCTACGAGCAGTACTTC.

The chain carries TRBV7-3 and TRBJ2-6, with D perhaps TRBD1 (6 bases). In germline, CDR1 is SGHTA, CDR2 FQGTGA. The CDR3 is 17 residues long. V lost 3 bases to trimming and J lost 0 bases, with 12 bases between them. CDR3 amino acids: CASSFRGLVSGANVLTF. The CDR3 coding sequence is TGTGCCAGCAGCTTCAGGGGCCTAGTCTCTGGGGCCAACGTCCTGACTTTC.

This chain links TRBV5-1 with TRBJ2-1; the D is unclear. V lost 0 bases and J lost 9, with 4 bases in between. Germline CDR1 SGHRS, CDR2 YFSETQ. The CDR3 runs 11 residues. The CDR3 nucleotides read TGCGCCAGCAGCTTGGCTTTTGAGCAGTTCTTC. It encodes CASSLAFEQFF.

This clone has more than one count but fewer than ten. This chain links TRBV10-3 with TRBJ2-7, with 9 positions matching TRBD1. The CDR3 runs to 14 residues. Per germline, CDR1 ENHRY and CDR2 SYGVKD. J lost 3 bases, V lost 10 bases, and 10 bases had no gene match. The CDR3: CATTPGQGYYEQYF. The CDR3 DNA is TGTGCCACAACACCGGGACAGGGCTACTACGAGCAGTACTTC.

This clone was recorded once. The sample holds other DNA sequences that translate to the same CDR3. CDR3: CASSEGLAGGTREQYF. As DNA, the CDR3 is TGTGCCAGCAGCGAGGGATTGGCGGGGGGTACGCGCGAGCAGTACTTC. V usage is TRBV9 and J usage is TRBJ2-7, with TRBD2 matching over 8 bases. The CDR3 consists of 16 residues. Germline V gene lookup returns CDR1 SGDLS and CDR2 YYNGEE. The ends lost 3 bases at V and 6 bases at J; junction bases unmatched: 14. Complete variable domain (other parts from reference TRBV9 and TRBJ2-7): DSGVTQTPKHLITATGQRVTLRCSPRSGDLSVYWYQQSLDQGLQFLIQYYNGEERAKGNILERFSAQQFPDLHSELNLSSLELGDSALYFCASSEGLAGGTREQYFGPGTRLTVT.

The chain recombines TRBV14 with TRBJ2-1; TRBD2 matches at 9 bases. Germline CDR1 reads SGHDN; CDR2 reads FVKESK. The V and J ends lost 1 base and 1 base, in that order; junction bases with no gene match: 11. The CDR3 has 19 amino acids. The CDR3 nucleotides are TGTGCCAGCAGCCAAGCGGGGTCGGGCGGGAGGGTTTCCTACAATGAGCAGTTCTTC. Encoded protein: CASSQAGSGGRVSYNEQFF.

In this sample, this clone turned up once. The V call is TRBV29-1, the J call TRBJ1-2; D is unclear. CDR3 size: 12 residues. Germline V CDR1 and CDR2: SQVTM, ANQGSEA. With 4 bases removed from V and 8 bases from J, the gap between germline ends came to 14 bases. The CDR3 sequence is CSVGEEALGYTF. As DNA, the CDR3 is TGCAGCGTTGGTGAGGAGGCGTTGGGCTACACCTTC. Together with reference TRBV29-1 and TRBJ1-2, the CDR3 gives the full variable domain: SAVISQKPSRDICQRGTSLTIQCQVDSQVTMMFWYRQQPGQSLTLIATANQGSEATYESGFVIDKFPISRPNLTFSTLTVSNMSPEDSSIYLCSVGEEALGYTFGSGTRLTVV.

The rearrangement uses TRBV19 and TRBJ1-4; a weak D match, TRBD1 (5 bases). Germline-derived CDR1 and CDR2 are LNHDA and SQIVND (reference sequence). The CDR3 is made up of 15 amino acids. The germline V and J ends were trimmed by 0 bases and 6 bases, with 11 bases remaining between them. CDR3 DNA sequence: TGTGCCAGTAGTATAGATGGGGCGGGGGATGAAAAACTGTTTTTT. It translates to CASSIDGAGDEKLFF.

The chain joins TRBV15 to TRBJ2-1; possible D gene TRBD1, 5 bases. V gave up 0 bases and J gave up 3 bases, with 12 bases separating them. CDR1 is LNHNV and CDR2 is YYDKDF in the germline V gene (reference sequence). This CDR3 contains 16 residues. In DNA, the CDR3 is TGTGCCACCAGCAGAGATTTGACAGCTAGCTACAATGAGCAGTTCTTC. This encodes CATSRDLTASYNEQFF.

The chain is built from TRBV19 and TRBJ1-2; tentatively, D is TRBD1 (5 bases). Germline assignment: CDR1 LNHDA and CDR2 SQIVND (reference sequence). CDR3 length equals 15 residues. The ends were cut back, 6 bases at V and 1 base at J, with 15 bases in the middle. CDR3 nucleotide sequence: TGTGCCAGTAGGAGCGGCCAGGGACTTAACTATGGCTACACCTTC. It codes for CASRSGQGLNYGYTF.

CDR3 region: CALDRANEKLFF. In DNA form, the CDR3 reads TGTGCCCTTGACAGAGCTAATGAAAAACTGTTTTTT. The chain combines TRBV30 with TRBJ1-4, with D possibly matching TRBD1 (5 bases). V gave up 8 bases and J gave up 3 bases, with 10 bases separating them. This CDR3 contains 12 residues. Germline V gene lookup returns CDR1 GTSNPN and CDR2 SVGIG (reference sequence). Based on the CDR3 plus reference TRBV30 and TRBJ1-4, the full variable domain is SQTIHQWPATLVQPVGSPLSLECTVEGTSNPNLYWYRQAAGRGLQLLFYSVGIGQISSEVPQNLSASRPQDRQFILSSKKLLLSDSGFYLCALDRANEKLFFGSGTQLSVL.

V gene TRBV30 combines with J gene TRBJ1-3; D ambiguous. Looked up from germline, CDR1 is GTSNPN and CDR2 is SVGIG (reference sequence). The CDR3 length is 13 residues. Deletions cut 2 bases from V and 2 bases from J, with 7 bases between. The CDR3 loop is CAWSRRAGNTIYF. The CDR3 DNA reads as TGTGCCTGGAGTCGGAGGGCTGGAAACACCATATATTTT. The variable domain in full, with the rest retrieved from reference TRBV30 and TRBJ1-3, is SQTIHQWPATLVQPVGSPLSLECTVEGTSNPNLYWYRQAAGRGLQLLFYSVGIGQISSEVPQNLSASRPQDRQFILSSKKLLLSDSGFYLCAWSRRAGNTIYFGEGSWLTVV.

CDR3 sequence reads: CASSLVGPGSFNQPQHF. DNA for the CDR3: TGTGCCAGCAGCTTAGTAGGCCCAGGGTCATTCAATCAGCCCCAGCATTTT. This rearrangement joins TRBV7-8 to TRBJ1-5, with D possibly TRBD1 on 5 matching bases. CDR3 length equals 17 residues. CDR1 is SGHVS, CDR2 FQNEAQ, per germline. Trimming stripped 1 base from V and 3 bases from J, with 16 bases between.

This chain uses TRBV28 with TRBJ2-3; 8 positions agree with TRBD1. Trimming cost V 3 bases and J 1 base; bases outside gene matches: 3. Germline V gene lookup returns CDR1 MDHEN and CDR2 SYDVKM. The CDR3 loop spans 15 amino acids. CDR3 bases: TGTGCCAGCAGTTTCAGGGGGCCTGGCACAGATACGCAGTATTTT. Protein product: CASSFRGPGTDTQYF. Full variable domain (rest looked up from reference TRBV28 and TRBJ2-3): DVKVTQSSRYLVKRTGEKVFLECVQDMDHENMFWYRQDPGLGLRLIYFSYDVKMKEKGDIPEGYSVSREKKERFSLILESASTNQTSMYLCASSFRGPGTDTQYFGPGTRLTVL.

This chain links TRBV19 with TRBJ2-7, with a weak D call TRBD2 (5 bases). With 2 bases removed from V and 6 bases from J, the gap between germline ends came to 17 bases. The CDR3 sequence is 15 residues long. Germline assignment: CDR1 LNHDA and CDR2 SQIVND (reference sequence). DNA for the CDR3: TGTGCCAGTAGTATATCTCCAGGAGGCCTGGCCGAGCAGTACTTC. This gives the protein CASSISPGGLAEQYF.

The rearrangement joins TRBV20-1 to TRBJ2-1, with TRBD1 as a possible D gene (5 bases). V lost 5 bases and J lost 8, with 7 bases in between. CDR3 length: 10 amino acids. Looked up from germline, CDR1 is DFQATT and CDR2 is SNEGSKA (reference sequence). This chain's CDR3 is CSAVGDEQFF. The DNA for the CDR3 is TGCAGTGCTGTAGGGGATGAGCAGTTCTTC.